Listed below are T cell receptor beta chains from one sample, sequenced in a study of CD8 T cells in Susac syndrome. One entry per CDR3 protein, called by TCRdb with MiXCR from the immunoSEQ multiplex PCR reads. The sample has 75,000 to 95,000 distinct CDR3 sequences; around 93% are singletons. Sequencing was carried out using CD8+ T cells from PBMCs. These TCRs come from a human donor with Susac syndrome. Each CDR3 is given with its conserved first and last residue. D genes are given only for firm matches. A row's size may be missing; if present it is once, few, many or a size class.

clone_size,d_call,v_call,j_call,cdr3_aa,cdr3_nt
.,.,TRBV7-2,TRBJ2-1,CASQEGSYNEQFF,TGTGCCAGCCAGGAGGGATCCTACAATGAGCAGTTCTTC
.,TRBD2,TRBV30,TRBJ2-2,CAWTPGGVLFTGELFF,TGTGCCTGGACACCGGGGGGGGTCCTTTTCACCGGGGAGCTGTTTTTT
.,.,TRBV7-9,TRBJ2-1,CASSLANGAYNEQFF,TGTGCCAGCAGCTTAGCGAATGGAGCCTACAATGAGCAGTTCTTC
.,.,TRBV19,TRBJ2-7,CASSMQKSYEQYF,TGTGCCAGTAGTATGCAGAAATCCTACGAGCAGTACTTC
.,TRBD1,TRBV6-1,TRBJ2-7,CASSEGDRAYEQYF,TGTGCCAGCAGTGAGGGGGACAGGGCCTACGAGCAGTACTTC
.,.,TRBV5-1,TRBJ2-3,CASSLGLFTDTQYF,TGCGCCAGCAGCTTAGGACTTTTCACAGATACGCAGTATTTT
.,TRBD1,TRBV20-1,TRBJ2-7,CSAQTGTGYEQYF,TGCAGTGCTCAGACAGGGACGGGCTACGAGCAGTACTTC
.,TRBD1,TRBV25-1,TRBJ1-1,CASSPTGGFLNTEAFF,TGTGCCAGCAGTCCAACAGGGGGCTTCCTAAACACTGAAGCTTTCTTT
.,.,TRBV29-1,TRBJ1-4,CSVERGTNEKLFF,TGCAGCGTTGAAAGAGGGACTAATGAAAAACTGTTTTTT
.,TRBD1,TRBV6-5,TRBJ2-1,CASSYSIPGQGYNEQFF,TGTGCCAGCAGTTACTCGATCCCCGGACAGGGCTACAATGAGCAGTTCTTC
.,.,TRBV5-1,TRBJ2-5,CASSYGTQQETQYF,TGCGCCAGCAGCTACGGGACACAACAAGAGACCCAGTACTTC
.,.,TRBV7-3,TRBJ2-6,CASSLTSNLGANVLTF,TGTGCCAGCAGCTTAACCAGTAATCTTGGGGCCAACGTCCTGACTTTC
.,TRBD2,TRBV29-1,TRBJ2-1,CSVVGLAGNNEQFF,TGCAGCGTTGTAGGGCTAGCGGGGAACAATGAGCAGTTCTTC
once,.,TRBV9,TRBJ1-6,CASSVGGNPYSPLHF,TGTGCCAGCAGCGTAGGGGGGAACCCCTATTCACCCCTCCACTTT
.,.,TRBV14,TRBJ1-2,CASSLRRGNGYTF,TGTGCCAGCAGCCTTAGACGAGGGAATGGCTACACCTTC
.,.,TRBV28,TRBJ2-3,CASSPPNSPGTDTQYF,TGTGCCAGCAGTCCCCCTAACTCCCCCGGCACAGATACGCAGTATTTT
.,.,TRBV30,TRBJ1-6,CAWSVGDGSRSYNSPLHF,TGTGCCTGGAGCGTGGGGGACGGCTCCCGCTCCTATAATTCACCCCTCCACTTT
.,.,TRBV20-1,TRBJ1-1,CSASPGETEAFF,TGCAGTGCTTCTCCGGGGGAAACTGAAGCTTTCTTT
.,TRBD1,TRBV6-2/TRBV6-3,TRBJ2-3,CASGGTGRSTDTQYF,TGTGCCAGCGGCGGGACAGGGAGAAGCACAGATACGCAGTATTTT
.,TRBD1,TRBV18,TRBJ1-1,CASSPFQGARMNTEAFF,TGTGCCAGCTCACCTTTTCAGGGGGCCCGGATGAACACTGAAGCTTTCTTT
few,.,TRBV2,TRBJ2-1,CASSEELFHNEQFF,TGTGCCAGCAGTGAAGAGTTGTTCCACAATGAGCAGTTCTTC
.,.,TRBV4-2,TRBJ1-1,CASSQEVSGATEAFF,TGTGCCAGCAGCCAAGAAGTTTCTGGGGCCACTGAAGCTTTCTTT
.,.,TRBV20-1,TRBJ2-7,CSAIRQTYEQYF,TGCAGTGCTATAAGACAAACGTACGAGCAGTACTTC
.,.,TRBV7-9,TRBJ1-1,CASSFLGRSNTEAFF,TGTGCCAGCAGCTTTCTGGGCAGGTCGAACACTGAAGCTTTCTTT
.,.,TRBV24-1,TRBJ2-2,CATSDFRAPERANTGELFF,TGTGCCACCAGTGATTTCCGGGCACCCGAACGTGCGAACACCGGGGAGCTGTTTTTT
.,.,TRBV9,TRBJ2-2,CASRSTGELFF,TGTGCCAGCAGATCCACCGGGGAGCTGTTTTTT
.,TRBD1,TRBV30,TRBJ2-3,CAVNPGTGDTDTQYF,TGTGCCGTCAATCCCGGGACAGGGGACACAGATACGCAGTATTTT
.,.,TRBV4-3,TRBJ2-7,CASSQDWASLGVEQYF,TGCGCCAGCAGCCAAGATTGGGCTAGCCTAGGGGTCGAGCAGTACTTC
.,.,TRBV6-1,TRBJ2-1,CASSEAWREQFF,TGTGCCAGCAGTGAAGCTTGGCGGGAGCAGTTCTTC
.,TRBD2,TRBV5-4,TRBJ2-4,CASSLNWTSRAKNIQYF,TGTGCCAGCAGCCTAAACTGGACTAGCCGCGCCAAAAACATTCAGTACTTC
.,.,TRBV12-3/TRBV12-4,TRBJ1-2,CATGGNLNYGYTF,TGTGCCACGGGGGGTAACCTTAACTATGGCTACACCTTC
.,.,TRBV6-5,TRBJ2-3,CASSYGPGTDTQYF,TGTGCCAGCAGTTACGGCCCAGGCACAGATACGCAGTATTTT
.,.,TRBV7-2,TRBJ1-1,CASSLVGRVGTEAFF,TGTGCCAGCAGCCTGGTGGGCAGGGTCGGCACTGAAGCTTTCTTT
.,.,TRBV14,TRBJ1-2,CASSQRREDYGYTF,TGTGCCAGCAGCCAACGTAGGGAGGACTATGGCTACACCTTC
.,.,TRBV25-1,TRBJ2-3,CASSEFPGDTDTQYF,TGTGCCAGCAGTGAATTCCCCGGGGACACAGATACGCAGTATTTT
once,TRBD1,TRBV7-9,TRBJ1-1,CASSSRETGKIEAFF,TGTGCCAGCAGCTCCCGAGAGACAGGGAAGATTGAAGCTTTCTTT
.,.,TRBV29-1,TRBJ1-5,CSVGSNREYSNQPQHF,TGCAGCGTTGGTTCTAATCGGGAGTATAGCAATCAGCCCCAGCATTTT
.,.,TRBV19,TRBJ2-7,CASSITGHAYEQYF,TGTGCCAGTAGTATAACAGGACACGCTTACGAGCAGTACTTC
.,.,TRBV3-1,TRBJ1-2,CASSQDLNAANYGGYTF,TGTGCCAGCAGCCAAGATCTTAACGCTGCTAACTATGGTGGCTACACCTTC
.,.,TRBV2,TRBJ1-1,CASRPDSQNTEAFF,TGTGCCAGCAGACCGGACAGCCAGAACACTGAAGCTTTCTTT
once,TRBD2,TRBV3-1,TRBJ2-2,CASSRTSGFTNTGELFF,TGTGCCAGCAGCCGCACTAGCGGGTTTACGAACACCGGGGAGCTGTTTTTT
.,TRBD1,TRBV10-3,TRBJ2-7,CAISGTTGDYEQYF,TGTGCCATCAGCGGAACCACAGGGGACTACGAGCAGTACTTC
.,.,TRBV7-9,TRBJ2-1,CASSKEGTGQSSYNEQFF,TGTGCCAGCAGCAAAGAAGGGACTGGACAAAGCTCCTACAATGAGCAGTTCTTC
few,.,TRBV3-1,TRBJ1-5,CASSQVGGNQPQHF,TGTGCCAGCAGCCAAGTAGGAGGCAATCAGCCCCAGCATTTT
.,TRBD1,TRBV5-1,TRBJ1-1,CASSRTGITEAFF,TGCGCCAGCAGCCGGACAGGGATCACTGAAGCTTTCTTT
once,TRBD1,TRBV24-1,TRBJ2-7,CATSDRKTGDYEQYF,TGTGCCACCAGTGACCGCAAGACAGGGGACTACGAGCAGTACTTC
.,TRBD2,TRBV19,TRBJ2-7,CASRVPGGYEQYF,TGTGCCAGCCGGGTTCCGGGGGGGTACGAGCAGTACTTC
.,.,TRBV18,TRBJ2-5,CASSPDRGTMQVTQYF,TGTGCCAGCTCGCCCGACAGAGGGACAATGCAAGTGACCCAGTACTTC
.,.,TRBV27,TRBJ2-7,CASRLGDEQYF,TGTGCCAGCAGGTTGGGGGACGAGCAGTACTTC
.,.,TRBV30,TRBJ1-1,CAWSGGNRANTEAFF,TGTGCCTGGAGTGGGGGCAACAGGGCGAACACTGAAGCTTTCTTT
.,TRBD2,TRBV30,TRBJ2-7,CAWGTLGRSGADYEQYF,TGTGCCTGGGGAACTTTAGGTCGGAGCGGGGCTGACTACGAGCAGTACTTC
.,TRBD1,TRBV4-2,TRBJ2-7,CASSAPRAGGFNEQYF,TGTGCCAGCAGCGCACCTCGTGCAGGGGGCTTCAACGAGCAGTACTTC
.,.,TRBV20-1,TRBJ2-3,CSARLAFRTSTDTQYF,TGCAGTGCTAGATTGGCTTTCCGAACTAGCACAGATACGCAGTATTTT
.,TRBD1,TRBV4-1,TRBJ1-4,CASSTRTGEPNEKLFF,TGCGCCAGCAGCACCAGGACAGGGGAACCTAATGAAAAACTGTTTTTT
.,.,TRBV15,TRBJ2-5,CATSRDRGETQYF,TGTGCCACCAGCAGAGATCGGGGAGAGACCCAGTACTTC
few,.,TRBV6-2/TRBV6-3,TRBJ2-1,CASSYSGLSYNEQFF,TGTGCCAGCAGTTACTCGGGTCTATCCTACAATGAGCAGTTCTTC
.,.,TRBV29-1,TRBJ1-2,CSAPGTRGYGYTF,TGCAGCGCACCGGGAACTCGGGGCTATGGCTACACCTTC
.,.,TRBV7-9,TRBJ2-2,CASSDYTGELFF,TGTGCCAGCAGCGACTACACCGGGGAGCTGTTTTTT